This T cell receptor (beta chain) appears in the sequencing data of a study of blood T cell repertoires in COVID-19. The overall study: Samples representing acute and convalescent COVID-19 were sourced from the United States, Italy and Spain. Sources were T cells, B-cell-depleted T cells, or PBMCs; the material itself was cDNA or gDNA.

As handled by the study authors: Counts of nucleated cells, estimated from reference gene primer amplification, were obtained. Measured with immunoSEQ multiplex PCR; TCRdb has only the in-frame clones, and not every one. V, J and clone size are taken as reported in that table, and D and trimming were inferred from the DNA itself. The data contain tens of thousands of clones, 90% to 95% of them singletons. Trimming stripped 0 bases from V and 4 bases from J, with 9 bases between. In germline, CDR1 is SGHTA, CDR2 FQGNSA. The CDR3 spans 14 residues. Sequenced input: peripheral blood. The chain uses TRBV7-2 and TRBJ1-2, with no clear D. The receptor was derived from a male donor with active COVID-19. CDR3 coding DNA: TGTGCCAGCAGCTTAGCAGCCGAGTTCTATGGCTACACCTTC. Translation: CASSLAAEFYGYTF.